A single sample is the source of the 8 T cell receptor beta chains below, sequenced in a study of a mutant IDH1 vaccine in newly diagnosed glioma. This sample's time point: baseline, week 1 (first vaccination visit). Sample treatment: pre-vaccination baseline after standard-of-care therapy. Clones were sequenced by immunoSEQ multiplex PCR, and TCRdb holds only the in-frame ones, with some missing. The sample carries about 27,000 clones, approximately 93% recorded once. The source material was PBMCs, sampled from a glioma patient treated with radiotherapy, temozolomide or both. The receptor set was obtained from a man aged 35-49 years with glioma.

V usage is TRBV12-5 and J usage is TRBJ2-5; 8 positions match TRBD2. V trimming: 7 bases; J trimming: 2 bases; junction bases outside the gene matches: 9. There are 15 residues in the CDR3. The germline V gene has CDR1 LGHNT and CDR2 FRNRAP. The CDR3 DNA is TGTGCTAGTGCGAGCGGGGGTCGCCTTCAAGAGACCCAGTACTTC. This sequence encodes CASASGGRLQETQYF.

V gene TRBV4-2 combines with J gene TRBJ1-2, with D uncertain. Germline assignment: CDR1 LGHNA and CDR2 YNFKEQ. V lost 3 bases to trimming and J lost 8 bases, with 16 bases between them. CDR3 length equals 14 residues. CDR3 residues: CASSQQYYDRGYTF. CDR3 nucleotide sequence: TGTGCCAGCAGCCAGCAATATTACGACCGGGGCTACACCTTC.

The chain joins TRBV6-6 to TRBJ2-3; D is unclear. V gave up 1 base and J gave up 0 bases, with 8 bases separating them. The germline V gene has CDR1 MNHNY and CDR2 SVGAGI (reference sequence). This CDR3 region has 15 residues. CDR3 DNA sequence: TGTGCCAGCAGTTACTTTAGCACAAGCACAGATACGCAGTATTTT. It encodes CASSYFSTSTDTQYF.

This chain links TRBV18 with TRBJ1-1, with D perhaps TRBD1 (6 bases). The V end lost 0 bases, the J end lost 6 bases, and 23 bases lay between the germline ends. The CDR3 extends over 18 amino acids. The germline gives CDR1 KGHSH, CDR2 LQKENI. In DNA form, the CDR3 reads TGTGCCAGCTCACCACCGTTACAGGGACCCCACGACATAGCTGAAGCTTTCTTT. This encodes CASSPPLQGPHDIAEAFF. Drawing the rest from reference TRBV18 and TRBJ1-1, the complete variable domain is NAGVMQNPRHLVRRRGQEARLRCSPMKGHSHVYWYRQLPEEGLKFMVYLQKENIIDESGMPKERFSAEFPKEGPSILRIQQVVRGDSAAYFCASSPPLQGPHDIAEAFFGQGTRLTVV.

This clone is a singleton in its sample. The rearrangement joins TRBV27 to TRBJ2-7, with D unresolved. Per germline, CDR1 MNHEY and CDR2 SMNVEV (reference sequence). V was trimmed by 2 bases and J by 0 bases, leaving 11 bases between them. The CDR3 spans 15 residues. CDR3 sequence reads: CASSLAQTFSYEQYF. In DNA, the CDR3 is TGTGCCAGCAGTTTAGCACAGACCTTCTCCTACGAGCAGTACTTC.

This clone was detected a few times. The rearrangement uses TRBV7-9 and TRBJ2-1; D could derive from TRBD1 or TRBD2 (5 bases each). V lost 1 base and J 2 bases, leaving 9 bases between the germline ends. This CDR3 has 15 amino acids. Looked up from germline, CDR1 is SEHNR and CDR2 is FQNEAQ (reference sequence). The CDR3: CASSLGRGPYNEQFF. In nucleotides, the CDR3 is TGTGCCAGCAGCTTAGGTCGGGGACCCTACAATGAGCAGTTCTTC.

The chain is built from TRBV7-2 and TRBJ1-5; D not certain. Germline loops: CDR1 SGHTA, CDR2 FQGNSA. V lost 1 base and J lost 3, with 4 bases in between. This CDR3 has 13 residues. The CDR3 sequence is CASSLGFNQPQHF. The DNA for the CDR3 is TGTGCCAGCAGCTTAGGATTCAATCAGCCCCAGCATTTT. The whole variable domain, remainder taken from reference TRBV7-2 and TRBJ1-5, is GAGVSQSPSNKVTEKGKDVELRCDPISGHTALYWYRQSLGQGLEFLIYFQGNSAPDKSGLPSDRFSAERTGGSVSTLTIQRTQQEDSAVYLCASSLGFNQPQHFGDGTRLSIL.

As regards this clone: At one boundary the junction diverges from the germline segment, which might be a read error. The chain employs TRBV27 and TRBJ2-4, with TRBD2 as a possible D gene (5 bases). CDR3 length equals 15 residues. The germline V gene has CDR1 MNHEY and CDR2 SMNVEV (reference sequence). CDR3 bases: TGTGCCAGCAGTTATTATTTGGACTCCAAGAACATTCAGTACTTC. Residues: CASSYYLDSKNIQYF.